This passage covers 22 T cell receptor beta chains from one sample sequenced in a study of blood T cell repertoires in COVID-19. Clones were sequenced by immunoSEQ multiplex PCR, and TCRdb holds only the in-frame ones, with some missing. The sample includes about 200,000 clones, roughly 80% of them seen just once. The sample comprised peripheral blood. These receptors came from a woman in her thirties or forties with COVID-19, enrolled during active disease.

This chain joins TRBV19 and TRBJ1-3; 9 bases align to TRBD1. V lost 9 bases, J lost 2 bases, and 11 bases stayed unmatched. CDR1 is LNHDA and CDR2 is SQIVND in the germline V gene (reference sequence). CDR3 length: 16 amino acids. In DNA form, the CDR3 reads TGTGCCAGCAAAAGACAACAGGGGGCGGCTGGAAACACCATATATTTT. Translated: CASKRQQGAAGNTIYF. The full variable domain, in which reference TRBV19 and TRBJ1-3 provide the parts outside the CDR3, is DGGITQSPKYLFRKEGQNVTLSCEQNLNHDAMYWYRQDPGQGLRLIYYSQIVNDFQKGDIAEGYSVSREKKESFPLTVTSAQKNPTAFYLCASKRQQGAAGNTIYFGEGSWLTVV.

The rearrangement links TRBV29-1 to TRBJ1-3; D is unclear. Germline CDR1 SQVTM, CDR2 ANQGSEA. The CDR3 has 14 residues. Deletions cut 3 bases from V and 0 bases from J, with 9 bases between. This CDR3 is CSVDSPSSGNTIYF. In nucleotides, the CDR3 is TGCAGCGTTGATAGTCCGAGCTCTGGAAACACCATATATTTT.

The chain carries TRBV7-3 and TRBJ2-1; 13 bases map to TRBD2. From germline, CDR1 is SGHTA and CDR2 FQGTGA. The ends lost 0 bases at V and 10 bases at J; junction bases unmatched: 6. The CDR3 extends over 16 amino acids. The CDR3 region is CASSLTTSGGRGEQFF. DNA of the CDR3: TGTGCCAGCAGCTTAACGACTAGCGGGGGGCGAGGAGAGCAGTTCTTC.

The CDR3, as DNA: TGTGCCAGCAGGCGGTCCAACTTTAACACTGAAGCTTTCTTT. Its translation is CASRRSNFNTEAFF. The chain recombines TRBV6-5 with TRBJ1-1; D not resolved. The CDR3 runs 14 residues. Trimming took 6 bases from V and 2 from J, leaving 13 bases between them. Germline CDR1 reads MNHEY; CDR2 reads SVGAGI.

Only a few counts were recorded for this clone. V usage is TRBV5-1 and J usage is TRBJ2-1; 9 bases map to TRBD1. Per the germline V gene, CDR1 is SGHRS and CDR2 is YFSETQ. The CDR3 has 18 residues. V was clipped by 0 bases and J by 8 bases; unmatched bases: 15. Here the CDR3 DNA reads TGCGCCAGCAGCTTGGCCTATCTGGACAGGGGTGAAATATATGAGCAGTTCTTC. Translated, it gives CASSLAYLDRGEIYEQFF.

CDR3 sequence (DNA): TGTGCCAGCAGCCCGACAGGGTGGACAGGGAGCTTTAGCTACGAGCAGTACTTC. This translates into CASSPTGWTGSFSYEQYF. The chain couples TRBV3-1 (or the pseudogene TRBV3-2) to TRBJ2-7; TRBD1 matches at 8 bases. CDR3 length: 18 amino acids. Germline V gene sequence: CDR1 LGHDT, CDR2 YNNKEL (reference sequence). The V gene end was trimmed by 4 bases and the J gene end by 3 bases; junction bases not matched to a gene: 17.

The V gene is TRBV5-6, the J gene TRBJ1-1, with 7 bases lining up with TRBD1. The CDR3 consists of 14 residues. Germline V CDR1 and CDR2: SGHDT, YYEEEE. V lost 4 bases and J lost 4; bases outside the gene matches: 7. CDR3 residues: CASSLNRGTTEAFF. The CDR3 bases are TGTGCCAGCAGCCTAAACAGGGGCACCACTGAAGCTTTCTTT.

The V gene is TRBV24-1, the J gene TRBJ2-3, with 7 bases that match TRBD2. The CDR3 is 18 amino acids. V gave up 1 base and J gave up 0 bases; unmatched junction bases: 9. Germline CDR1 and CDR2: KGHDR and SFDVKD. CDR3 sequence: CATSDFEGGDSSTDTQYF. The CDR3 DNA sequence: TGTGCCACCAGTGATTTCGAGGGAGGGGACTCTAGCACAGATACGCAGTATTTT.

In nucleotides, the CDR3 is TGCGCCAGCAGCATACGGACTAGCGGGAGGGTGGATACGCAGTATTTT. Its translation: CASSIRTSGRVDTQYF. The chain combines TRBV5-1 with TRBJ2-3; 15 bases are a match to TRBD2. This CDR3 comprises 16 residues. The ends lost 4 bases at V and 6 bases at J; junction bases unmatched: 6. Germline V CDR1 and CDR2: SGHRS, YFSETQ.

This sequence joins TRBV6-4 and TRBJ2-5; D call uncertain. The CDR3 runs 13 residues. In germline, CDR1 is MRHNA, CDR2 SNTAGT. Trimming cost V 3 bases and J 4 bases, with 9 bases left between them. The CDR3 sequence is CASSEVFGETQYF. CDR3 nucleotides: TGTGCCAGCAGTGAGGTTTTCGGAGAGACCCAGTACTTC.

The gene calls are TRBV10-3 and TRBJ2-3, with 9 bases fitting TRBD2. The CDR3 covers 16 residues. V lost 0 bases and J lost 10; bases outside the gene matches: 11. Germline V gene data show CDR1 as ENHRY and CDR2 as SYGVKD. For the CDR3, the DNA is TGTGCCATCAGTGAGTCTCGGGGCGGGGGGGCACTTCCGCAGTATTTT. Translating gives CAISESRGGGALPQYF.

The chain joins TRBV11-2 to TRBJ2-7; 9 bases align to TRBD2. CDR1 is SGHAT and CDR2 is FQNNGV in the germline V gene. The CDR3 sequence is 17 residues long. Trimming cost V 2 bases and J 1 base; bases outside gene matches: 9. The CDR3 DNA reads TGTGCCAGCAGCTTACGGCGGGGGGGACTACCTTCCTACGAGCAGTACTTC. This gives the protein CASSLRRGGLPSYEQYF.

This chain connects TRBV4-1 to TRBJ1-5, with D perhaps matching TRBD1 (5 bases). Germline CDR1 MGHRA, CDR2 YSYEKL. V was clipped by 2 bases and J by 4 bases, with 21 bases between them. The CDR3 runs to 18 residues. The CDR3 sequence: CASSQSRKGLKRNQPQHF. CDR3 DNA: TGCGCCAGCAGCCAAAGCCGTAAGGGGTTGAAAAGGAATCAGCCCCAGCATTTT.

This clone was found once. CDR3 in amino acids: CASSQGSLTNNEQFF. The CDR3 DNA sequence: TGCGCCAGCAGCCAAGGTTCACTAACCAACAATGAGCAGTTCTTC. V gene TRBV4-1 combines with J gene TRBJ2-1; D gene unclear. The CDR3 is 15 amino acids. The ends were cut back, 1 base at V and 5 bases at J, with 12 bases in the middle. Germline CDR1 reads MGHRA; CDR2 reads YSYEKL.

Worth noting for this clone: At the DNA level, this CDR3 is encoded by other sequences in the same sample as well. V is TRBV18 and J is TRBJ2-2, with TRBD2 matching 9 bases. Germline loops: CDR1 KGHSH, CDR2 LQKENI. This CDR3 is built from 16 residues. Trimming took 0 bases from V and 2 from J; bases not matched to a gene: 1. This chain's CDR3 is CASSPPSGGNTGELFF. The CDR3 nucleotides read TGTGCCAGCTCACCACCTAGCGGGGGTAACACCGGGGAGCTGTTTTTT.

The CDR3 loop is CASSFGQTNTEAFF. CDR3 sequence (DNA): TGTGCCAGTAGTTTCGGACAGACGAACACTGAAGCTTTCTTT. The rearrangement links TRBV19 to TRBJ1-1; a possible D gene is TRBD1 (6 bases). Germline CDR1 reads LNHDA; CDR2 reads SQIVND (reference sequence). The CDR3 covers 14 residues. V gave up 5 bases and J gave up 1 base, with 11 bases separating them.

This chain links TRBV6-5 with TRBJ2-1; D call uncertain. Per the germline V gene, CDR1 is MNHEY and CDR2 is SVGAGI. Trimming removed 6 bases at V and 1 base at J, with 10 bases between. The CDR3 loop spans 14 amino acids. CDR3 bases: TGTGCCAGCAGCGGCAGGCAGTCCTACAATGAGCAGTTCTTC. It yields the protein CASSGRQSYNEQFF.

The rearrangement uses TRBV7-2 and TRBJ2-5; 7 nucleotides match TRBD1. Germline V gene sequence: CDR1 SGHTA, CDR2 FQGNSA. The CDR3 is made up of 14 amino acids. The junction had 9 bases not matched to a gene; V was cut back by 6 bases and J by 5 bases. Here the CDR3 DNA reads TGTGCCAGCAGAACCGGGACAGAAAGCGAGACCCAGTACTTC. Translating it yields CASRTGTESETQYF.

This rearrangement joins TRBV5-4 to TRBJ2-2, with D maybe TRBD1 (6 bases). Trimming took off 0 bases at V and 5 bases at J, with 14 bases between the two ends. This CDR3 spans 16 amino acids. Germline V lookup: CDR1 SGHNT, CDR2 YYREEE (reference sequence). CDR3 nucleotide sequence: TGTGCCAGCAGCTTGGGGGGCAGGGGTGGTACCGGGGAGCTGTTTTTT. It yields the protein CASSLGGRGGTGELFF.

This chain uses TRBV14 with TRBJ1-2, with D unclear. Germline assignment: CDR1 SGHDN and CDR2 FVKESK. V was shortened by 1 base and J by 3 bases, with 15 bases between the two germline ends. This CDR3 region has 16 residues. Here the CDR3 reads CASSQVTGNLDYGYTF. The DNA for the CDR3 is TGTGCCAGCAGCCAAGTGACGGGGAATCTCGACTATGGCTACACCTTC.

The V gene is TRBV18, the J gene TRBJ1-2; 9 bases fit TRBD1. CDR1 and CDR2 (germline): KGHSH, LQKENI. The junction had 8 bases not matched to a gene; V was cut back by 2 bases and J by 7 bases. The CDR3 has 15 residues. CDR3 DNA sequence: TGTGCCAGCTCACCAGAGGGGACAGGGAGGTTTGGCTACACCTTC. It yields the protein CASSPEGTGRFGYTF.

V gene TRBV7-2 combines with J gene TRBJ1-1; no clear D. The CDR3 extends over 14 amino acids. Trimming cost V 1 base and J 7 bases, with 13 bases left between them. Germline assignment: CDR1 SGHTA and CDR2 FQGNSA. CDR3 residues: CASSLGHGAFEAFF. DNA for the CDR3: TGTGCCAGCAGCTTAGGGCACGGAGCCTTTGAAGCTTTCTTT.